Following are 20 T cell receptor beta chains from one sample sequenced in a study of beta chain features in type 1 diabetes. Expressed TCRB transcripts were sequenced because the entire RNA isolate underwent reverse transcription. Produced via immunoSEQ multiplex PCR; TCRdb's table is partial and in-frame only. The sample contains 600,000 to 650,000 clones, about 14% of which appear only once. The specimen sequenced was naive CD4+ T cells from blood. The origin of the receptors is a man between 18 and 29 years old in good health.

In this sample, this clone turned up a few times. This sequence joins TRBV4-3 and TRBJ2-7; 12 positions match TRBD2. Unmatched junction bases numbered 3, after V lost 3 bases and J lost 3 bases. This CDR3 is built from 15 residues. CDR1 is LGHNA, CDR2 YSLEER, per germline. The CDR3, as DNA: TGCGCCAGCAGCCAGGAGACTAGCGGGAGCTACGAGCAGTACTTC. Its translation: CASSQETSGSYEQYF.

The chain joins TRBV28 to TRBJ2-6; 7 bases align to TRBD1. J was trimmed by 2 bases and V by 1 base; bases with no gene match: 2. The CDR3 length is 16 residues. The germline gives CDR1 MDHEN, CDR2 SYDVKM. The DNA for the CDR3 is TGTGCCAGCAGTTTATCCGACAGGGCTGGGGCCAACGTCCTGACTTTC. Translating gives CASSLSDRAGANVLTF. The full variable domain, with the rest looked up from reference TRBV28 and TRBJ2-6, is DVKVTQSSRYLVKRTGEKVFLECVQDMDHENMFWYRQDPGLGLRLIYFSYDVKMKEKGDIPEGYSVSREKKERFSLILESASTNQTSMYLCASSLSDRAGANVLTFGAGSRLTVL.

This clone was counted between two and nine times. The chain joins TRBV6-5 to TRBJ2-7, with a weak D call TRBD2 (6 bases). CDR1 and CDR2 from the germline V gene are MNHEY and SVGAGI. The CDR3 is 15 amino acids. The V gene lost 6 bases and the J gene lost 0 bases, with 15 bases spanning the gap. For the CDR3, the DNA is TGTGCCAGCAGGGTGACTAGGGACCTCTCCTACGAGCAGTACTTC. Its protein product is CASRVTRDLSYEQYF.

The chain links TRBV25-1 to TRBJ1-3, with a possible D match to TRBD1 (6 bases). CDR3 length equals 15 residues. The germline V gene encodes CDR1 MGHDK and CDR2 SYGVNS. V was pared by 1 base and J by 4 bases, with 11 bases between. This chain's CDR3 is CASSESQGLGNTIYF. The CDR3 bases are TGTGCCAGCAGTGAATCCCAGGGGCTGGGAAACACCATATATTTT.

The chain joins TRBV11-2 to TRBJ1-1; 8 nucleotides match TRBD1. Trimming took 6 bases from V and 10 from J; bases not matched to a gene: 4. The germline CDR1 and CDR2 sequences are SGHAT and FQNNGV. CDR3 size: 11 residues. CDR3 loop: CASRRTGGAFF. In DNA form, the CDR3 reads TGTGCCAGCAGACGTACAGGGGGAGCTTTCTTT.

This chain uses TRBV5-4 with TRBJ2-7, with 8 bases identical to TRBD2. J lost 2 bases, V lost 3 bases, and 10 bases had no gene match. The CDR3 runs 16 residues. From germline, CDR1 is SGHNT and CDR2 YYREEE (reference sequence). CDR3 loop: CASSSPTAGGPYEQYF. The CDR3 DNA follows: TGTGCCAGCAGCTCTCCCACGGCGGGGGGACCCTACGAGCAGTACTTC.

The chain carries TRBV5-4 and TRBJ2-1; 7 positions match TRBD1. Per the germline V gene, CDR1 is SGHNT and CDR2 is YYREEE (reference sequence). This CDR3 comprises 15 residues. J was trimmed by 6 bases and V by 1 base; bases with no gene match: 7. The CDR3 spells CASSLKRGQFNEQFF. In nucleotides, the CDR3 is TGTGCCAGCAGCTTGAAAAGGGGGCAATTCAATGAGCAGTTCTTC.

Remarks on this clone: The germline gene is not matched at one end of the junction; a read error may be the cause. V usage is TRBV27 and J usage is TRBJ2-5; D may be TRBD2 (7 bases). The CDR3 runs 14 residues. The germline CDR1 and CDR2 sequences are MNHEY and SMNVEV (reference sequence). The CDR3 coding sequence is TGTGCCAGCAGTTTCGAAGCGGGACATCGAGAGAGGCACTTC. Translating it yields CASSFEAGHRERHF.

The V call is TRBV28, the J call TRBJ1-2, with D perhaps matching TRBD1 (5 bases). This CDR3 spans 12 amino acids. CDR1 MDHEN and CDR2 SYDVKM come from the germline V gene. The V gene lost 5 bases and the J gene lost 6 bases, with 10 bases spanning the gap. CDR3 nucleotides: TGTGCCAGCAGTCTGGGGCAGGATGGCTACACCTTC. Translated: CASSLGQDGYTF.

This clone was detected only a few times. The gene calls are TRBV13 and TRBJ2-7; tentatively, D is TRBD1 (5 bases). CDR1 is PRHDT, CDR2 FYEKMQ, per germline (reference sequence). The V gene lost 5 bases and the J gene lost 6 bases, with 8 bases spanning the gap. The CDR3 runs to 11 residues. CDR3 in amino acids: CASSPRAEQYF. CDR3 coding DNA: TGTGCCAGCAGCCCCAGGGCCGAGCAGTACTTC.

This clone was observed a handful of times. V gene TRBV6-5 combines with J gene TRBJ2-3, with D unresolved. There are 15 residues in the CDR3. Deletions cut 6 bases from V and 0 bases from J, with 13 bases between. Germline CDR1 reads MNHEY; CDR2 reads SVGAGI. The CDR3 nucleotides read TGTGCCAGCAGAAAAGACGGTCCTAGCACAGATACGCAGTATTTT. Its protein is CASRKDGPSTDTQYF.

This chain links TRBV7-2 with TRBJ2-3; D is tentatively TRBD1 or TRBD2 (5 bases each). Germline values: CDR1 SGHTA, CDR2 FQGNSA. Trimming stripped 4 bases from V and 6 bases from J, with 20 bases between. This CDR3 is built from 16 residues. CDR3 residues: CASSWDAVGAKDTQYF. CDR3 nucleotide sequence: TGTGCCAGCAGCTGGGACGCAGTCGGGGCGAAGGATACGCAGTATTTT.

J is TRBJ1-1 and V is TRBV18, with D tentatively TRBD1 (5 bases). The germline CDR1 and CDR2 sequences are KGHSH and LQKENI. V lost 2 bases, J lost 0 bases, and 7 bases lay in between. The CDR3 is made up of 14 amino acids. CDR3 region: CASSPAQVNTEAFF. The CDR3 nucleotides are TGTGCCAGCTCACCAGCACAGGTGAACACTGAAGCTTTCTTT.

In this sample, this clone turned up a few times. The CDR3, as DNA: TGTGCCAGCAGCCAAGATATCCAATTCAATCAGCCCCAGCATTTT. Amino acids: CASSQDIQFNQPQHF. The rearrangement links TRBV4-2 to TRBJ1-5; D gene uncertain. The CDR3 loop spans 15 amino acids. Per the germline V gene, CDR1 is LGHNA and CDR2 is YNFKEQ. V was shortened by 0 bases and J by 3 bases, with 9 bases between the two germline ends.

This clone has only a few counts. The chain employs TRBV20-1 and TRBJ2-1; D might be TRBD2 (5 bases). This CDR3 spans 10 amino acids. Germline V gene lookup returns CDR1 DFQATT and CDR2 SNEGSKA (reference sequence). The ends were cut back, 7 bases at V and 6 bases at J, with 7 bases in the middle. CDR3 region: CSGAGNEQFF. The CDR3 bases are TGCAGTGGGGCGGGCAATGAGCAGTTCTTC.

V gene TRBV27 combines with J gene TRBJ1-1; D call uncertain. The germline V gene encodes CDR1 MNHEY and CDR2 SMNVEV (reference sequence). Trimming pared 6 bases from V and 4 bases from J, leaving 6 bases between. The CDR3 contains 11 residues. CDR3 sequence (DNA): TGTGCCAGCAGGCTGGGCACTGAAGCTTTCTTT. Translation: CASRLGTEAFF.

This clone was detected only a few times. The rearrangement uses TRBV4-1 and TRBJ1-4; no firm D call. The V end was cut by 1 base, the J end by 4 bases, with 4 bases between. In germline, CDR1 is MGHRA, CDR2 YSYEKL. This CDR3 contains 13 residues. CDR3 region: CASSQGVNEKLFF. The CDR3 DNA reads TGCGCCAGCAGCCAAGGAGTTAATGAAAAACTGTTTTTT.

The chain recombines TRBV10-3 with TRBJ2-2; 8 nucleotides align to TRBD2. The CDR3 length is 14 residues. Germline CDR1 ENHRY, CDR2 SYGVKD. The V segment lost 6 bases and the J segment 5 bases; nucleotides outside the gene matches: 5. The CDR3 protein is CAISGRVETGELFF. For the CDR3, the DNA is TGTGCCATCAGCGGGAGGGTGGAAACCGGGGAGCTGTTTTTT.

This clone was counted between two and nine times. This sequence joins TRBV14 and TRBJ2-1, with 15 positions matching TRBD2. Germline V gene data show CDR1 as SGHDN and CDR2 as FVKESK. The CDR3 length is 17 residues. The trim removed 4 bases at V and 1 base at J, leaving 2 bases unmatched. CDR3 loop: CASSRGTSGRSYNEQFF. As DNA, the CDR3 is TGTGCCAGCAGCCGCGGGACTAGCGGGAGGTCCTACAATGAGCAGTTCTTC. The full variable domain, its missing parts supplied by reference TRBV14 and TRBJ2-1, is EAGVTQFPSHSVIEKGQTVTLRCDPISGHDNLYWYRRVMGKEIKFLLHFVKESKQDESGMPNNRFLAERTGGTYSTLKVQPAELEDSGVYFCASSRGTSGRSYNEQFFGPGTRLTVL.

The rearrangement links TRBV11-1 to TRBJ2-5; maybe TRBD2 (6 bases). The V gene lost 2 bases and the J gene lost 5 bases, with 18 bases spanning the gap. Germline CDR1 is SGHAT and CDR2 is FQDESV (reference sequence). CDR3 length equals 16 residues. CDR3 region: CASSLSVAGGEETQYF. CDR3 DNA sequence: TGTGCCAGCAGCTTATCGGTCGCCGGGGGAGAGGAGACCCAGTACTTC.